A single sample is the source of the 16 T cell receptor beta chains below, sequenced in a study of human T cells and chemical hapten exposure. As to time point: pre-sensitization, week 0. Indicated treatment: therapeutic diphenylcyclopropenone sensitization with weekly scalp DPC. Each CDR3 protein is one row after TCRdb ran MiXCR on the RACE reads. The table records 200,000 to 300,000 distinct CDR3 sequences, about 9% of them present only once. This specimen consisted of whole blood, obtained in connection with sensitization to the hapten diphenylcyclopropenone (DPC). Receptor source: a woman in her forties with alopecia areata. Some clones in this sample may be carry-over from other donors' samples.

This clonotype turned up a few times. V usage is TRBV21-1 and J usage is TRBJ1-3. TRBV21-1 is recorded as a pseudogene. This CDR3 spans 15 amino acids. CDR3 amino acids: CASSKEGKTGNTIYF. DNA of the CDR3: TGTGCCAGCAGCAAAGAAGGGAAGACTGGAAACACCATATATTTT.

This clonotype was detected only a few times. CDR3 in DNA: TGCAGTGCTCGTACCGGGACAGGGGAGAACGAGCAGTACTTC. Translating gives CSARTGTGENEQYF. The chain is built from TRBV20-1 and TRBJ2-7; 10 bases fit TRBD1. This CDR3 contains 14 residues. Per germline, CDR1 DFQATT and CDR2 SNEGSKA (reference sequence). The trim removed 5 bases at V and 5 bases at J, leaving 9 bases unmatched.

The chain links TRBV4-3 to TRBJ2-5, with TRBD1 matching 7 bases. Germline CDR1 and CDR2: LGHNA and YSLEER. V trimming: 1 base; J trimming: 2 bases; junction bases outside the gene matches: 7. The CDR3 is 16 residues long. The CDR3 here is CASSQGPGTAQETQYF. CDR3 in DNA: TGCGCCAGCAGCCAAGGTCCAGGGACAGCACAAGAGACCCAGTACTTC.

This clonotype was detected many times. The rearrangement joins TRBV6-5 to TRBJ2-1, with D unclear. Germline V CDR1 and CDR2: MNHEY, SVGAGI. The CDR3 contains 13 residues. Trimming shortened V by 6 bases and J by 6 bases, and 12 bases separated the two germline ends. CDR3 loop: CASRYLVSNEQFF. The CDR3 nucleotides read TGTGCCAGCAGGTATTTGGTTAGCAATGAGCAGTTCTTC.

V gene TRBV29-1 combines with J gene TRBJ2-5; D perhaps matches TRBD1 (6 bases). Trimming pared 5 bases from V and 7 bases from J, leaving 20 bases between. The CDR3 loop spans 14 amino acids. The germline gives CDR1 SQVTM, CDR2 ANQGSEA. The CDR3 DNA follows: TGCAGCGTTACGGCAGGCCCTCCAGGGGTGACCCAGTACTTC. As protein: CSVTAGPPGVTQYF.

This clonotype turned up a few times. The chain joins TRBV20-1 to TRBJ2-1; no definite D call. The germline V and J ends were trimmed by 0 bases and 1 base, with 10 bases remaining between them. The CDR3 runs 15 residues. The germline V gene has CDR1 DFQATT and CDR2 SNEGSKA (reference sequence). The CDR3 sequence: CSARDVRNSYNEQFF. CDR3 DNA sequence: TGCAGTGCTAGAGATGTCCGTAATTCCTACAATGAGCAGTTCTTC.

The V call is TRBV4-1, the J call TRBJ2-3, with D perhaps matching TRBD2 (6 bases). Germline assignment: CDR1 MGHRA and CDR2 YSYEKL. The CDR3 is 19 residues long. The V gene lost 1 base and the J gene lost 5 bases, with 25 bases spanning the gap. The CDR3, as DNA: TGCGCCAGCAGCCAAGGGTCGCGGGGTCGGCAAAGGGTGAGAGATACGCAGTATTTT. Translating gives CASSQGSRGRQRVRDTQYF.

This clonotype occurred many times. This rearrangement joins TRBV5-1 to TRBJ1-5; D unresolved. The CDR3 runs to 15 residues. V dropped 0 bases and J dropped 3 bases, with 10 bases sitting between them. Germline CDR1 is SGHRS and CDR2 is YFSETQ. CDR3 in DNA: TGCGCCAGCAGCTTGGAGGGCTTGAACAATCAGCCCCAGCATTTT. Translated, it gives CASSLEGLNNQPQHF.

This chain uses TRBV10-3 with TRBJ2-1; 12 bases agree with TRBD2. V lost 4 bases, J lost 9 bases, and 4 bases stayed unmatched. Germline V CDR1 and CDR2: ENHRY, SYGVKD. The CDR3 has 14 residues. Written as DNA, the CDR3 is TGTGCCATCAGTGGGACTAGCGGGGCAGTTGAGCAGTTCTTC. Amino acids: CAISGTSGAVEQFF.

This clonotype is judged medium-sized. V usage is TRBV28 and J usage is TRBJ2-5; 10 nucleotides line up with TRBD1. V lost 6 bases to trimming and J lost 4 bases; unmatched junction nucleotides: 2. This CDR3 is 13 amino acids long. The germline V gene encodes CDR1 MDHEN and CDR2 SYDVKM. CDR3: CASRGTGVETQYF. The CDR3 coding sequence is TGTGCCAGCAGGGGGACAGGGGTAGAGACCCAGTACTTC. Full variable domain (remainder filled in from reference TRBV28 and TRBJ2-5): DVKVTQSSRYLVKRTGEKVFLECVQDMDHENMFWYRQDPGLGLRLIYFSYDVKMKEKGDIPEGYSVSREKKERFSLILESASTNQTSMYLCASRGTGVETQYFGPGTRLLVL.

This clonotype was counted at least ten times. This chain links TRBV20-1 with TRBJ2-7; D gene unclear. Looked up from germline, CDR1 is DFQATT and CDR2 is SNEGSKA (reference sequence). Deletions cut 0 bases from V and 8 bases from J, with 14 bases between. CDR3 size: 13 residues. The CDR3 loop is CSARDPGGLQQYF. Here the CDR3 DNA reads TGCAGTGCTAGAGATCCGGGCGGCCTCCAGCAGTACTTC.

This clonotype was observed a handful of times. V and J are TRBV24-1 and TRBJ2-7; 11 nucleotides line up with TRBD2. V trimming: 4 bases; J trimming: 2 bases; junction bases outside the gene matches: 9. Germline CDR1 KGHDR, CDR2 SFDVKD. The CDR3 has 17 residues. CDR3 nucleotide sequence: TGTGCCACCAGTGACACCGGGACTAGCGGATTTACCTACGAGCAGTACTTC. Its protein product is CATSDTGTSGFTYEQYF.

This clonotype showed up many times. The chain combines TRBV29-1 with TRBJ2-7; 7 bases are a match to TRBD1. CDR3 size: 13 residues. CDR1 is SQVTM, CDR2 ANQGSEA, per germline. The junction had 4 bases not matched to a gene; V was cut back by 5 bases and J by 0 bases. CDR3 coding DNA: TGCAGCGTTCCAGGACAGGCCTCCTACGAGCAGTACTTC. This sequence encodes CSVPGQASYEQYF.

Only a few counts were recorded for this clonotype. V usage is TRBV10-3 and J usage is TRBJ2-3; D unresolved. Trimming stripped 0 bases from V and 4 bases from J, with 11 bases between. CDR1 is ENHRY and CDR2 is SYGVKD in the germline V gene. This CDR3 contains 15 residues. The CDR3 loop reads CAISESAKRADTQYF. For the CDR3, the DNA is TGTGCCATCAGTGAGTCAGCAAAAAGGGCAGATACGCAGTATTTT.

This clonotype was seen a few times. The CDR3 loop reads CASSLRTSDTDTQYF. The CDR3, as DNA: TGCGCCAGCAGCTTAAGGACTAGCGACACAGATACGCAGTATTTT. The chain recombines TRBV5-1 with TRBJ2-3, with 9 bases that match TRBD2. Per germline, CDR1 SGHRS and CDR2 YFSETQ. V shed 2 bases and J 2 bases; nucleotides not matched to a gene: 3. CDR3 size: 15 residues.

The genes are TRBV6-5 and TRBJ1-2, with 9 nucleotides matching TRBD1. J lost 6 bases, V lost 6 bases, and 5 bases had no gene match. The CDR3 spans 13 residues. CDR1 is MNHEY and CDR2 is SVGAGI in the germline V gene. The CDR3 DNA follows: TGTGCCAGCAGCGGGACAGGGAGGCATGGCTACACCTTC. Protein sequence: CASSGTGRHGYTF.